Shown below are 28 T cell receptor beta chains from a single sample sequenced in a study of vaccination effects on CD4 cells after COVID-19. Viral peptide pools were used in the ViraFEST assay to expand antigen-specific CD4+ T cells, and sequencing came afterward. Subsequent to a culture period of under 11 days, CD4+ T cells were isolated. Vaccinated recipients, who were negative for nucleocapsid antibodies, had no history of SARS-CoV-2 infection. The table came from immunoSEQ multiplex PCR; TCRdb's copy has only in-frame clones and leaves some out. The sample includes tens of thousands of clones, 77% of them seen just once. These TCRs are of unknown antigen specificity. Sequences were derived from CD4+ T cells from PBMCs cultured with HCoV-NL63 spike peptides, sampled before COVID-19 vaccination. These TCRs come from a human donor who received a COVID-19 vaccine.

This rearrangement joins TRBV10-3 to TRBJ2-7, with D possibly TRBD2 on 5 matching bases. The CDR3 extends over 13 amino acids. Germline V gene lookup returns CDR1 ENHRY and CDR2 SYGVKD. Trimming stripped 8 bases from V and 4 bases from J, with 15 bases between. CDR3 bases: TGTGCCATCTCGCGAGGGTCTAATTACGAGCAGTACGTC. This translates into CAISRGSNYEQYV.

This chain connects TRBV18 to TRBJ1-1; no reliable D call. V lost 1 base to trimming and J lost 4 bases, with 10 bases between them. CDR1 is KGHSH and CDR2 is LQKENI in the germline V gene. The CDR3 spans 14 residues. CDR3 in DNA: TGTGCCAGCTCACCACAGAACGGTGGCACTGAAGCTTTCTTT. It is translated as CASSPQNGGTEAFF.

CDR3 in DNA: TGTGCCAGCACCTGGGAGCGGGGGCGGGAAGAGACCCAGTACTTC. This encodes CASTWERGREETQYF. The gene calls are TRBV5-4 and TRBJ2-5, with TRBD2 identical over 8 bases. In germline, CDR1 is SGHNT, CDR2 YYREEE (reference sequence). This CDR3 comprises 15 residues. V gave up 6 bases and J gave up 3 bases; unmatched junction bases: 10.

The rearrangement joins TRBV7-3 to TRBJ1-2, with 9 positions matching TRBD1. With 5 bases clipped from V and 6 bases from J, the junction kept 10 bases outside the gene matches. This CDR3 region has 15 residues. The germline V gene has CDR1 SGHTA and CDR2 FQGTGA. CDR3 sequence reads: CASSTGTGSTNGYTF. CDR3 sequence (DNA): TGTGCCAGCAGCACTGGGACAGGGTCAACGAATGGCTACACCTTC.

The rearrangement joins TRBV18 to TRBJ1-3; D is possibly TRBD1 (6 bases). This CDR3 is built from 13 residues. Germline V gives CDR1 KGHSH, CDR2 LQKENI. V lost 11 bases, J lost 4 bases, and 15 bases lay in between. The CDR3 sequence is CASRGGTGNTIYF. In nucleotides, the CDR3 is TGTGCCTCGAGAGGGGGGACCGGAAACACCATATATTTT.

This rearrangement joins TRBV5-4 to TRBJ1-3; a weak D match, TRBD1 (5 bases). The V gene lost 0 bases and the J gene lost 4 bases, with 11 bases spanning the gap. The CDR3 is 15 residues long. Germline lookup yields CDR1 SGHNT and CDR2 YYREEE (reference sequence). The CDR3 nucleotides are TGTGCCAGCAGCTTGGCCGCGACAGCGGGAAACACCATATATTTT. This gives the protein CASSLAATAGNTIYF.

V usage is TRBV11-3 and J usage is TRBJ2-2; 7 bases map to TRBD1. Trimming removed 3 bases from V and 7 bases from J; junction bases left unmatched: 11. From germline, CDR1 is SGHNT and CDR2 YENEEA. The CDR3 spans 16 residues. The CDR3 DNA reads TGTGCCAGCAGCTTCCCGAGGACAGGCACGAACGGGGAGCTGTTTTTT. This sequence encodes CASSFPRTGTNGELFF.

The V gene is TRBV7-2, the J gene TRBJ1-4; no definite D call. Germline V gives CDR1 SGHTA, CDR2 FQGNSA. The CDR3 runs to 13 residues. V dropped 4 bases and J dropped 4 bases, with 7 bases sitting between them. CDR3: CASSSSVNEKLFF. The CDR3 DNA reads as TGTGCCAGCAGCTCCTCAGTTAATGAAAAACTGTTTTTT. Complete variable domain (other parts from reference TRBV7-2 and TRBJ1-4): GAGVSQSPSNKVTEKGKDVELRCDPISGHTALYWYRQSLGQGLEFLIYFQGNSAPDKSGLPSDRFSAERTGGSVSTLTIQRTQQEDSAVYLCASSSSVNEKLFFGSGTQLSVL.

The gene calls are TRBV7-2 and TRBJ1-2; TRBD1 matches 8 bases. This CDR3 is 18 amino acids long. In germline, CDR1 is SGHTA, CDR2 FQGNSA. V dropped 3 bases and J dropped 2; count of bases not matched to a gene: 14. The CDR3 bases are TGTGCCAGCAGCTTGGTCGTTGGGACAGGCGACGGAAACTATGGCTACACCTTC. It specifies CASSLVVGTGDGNYGYTF. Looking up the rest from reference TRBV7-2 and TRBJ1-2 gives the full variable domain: GAGVSQSPSNKVTEKGKDVELRCDPISGHTALYWYRQSLGQGLEFLIYFQGNSAPDKSGLPSDRFSAERTGGSVSTLTIQRTQQEDSAVYLCASSLVVGTGDGNYGYTFGSGTRLTVV.

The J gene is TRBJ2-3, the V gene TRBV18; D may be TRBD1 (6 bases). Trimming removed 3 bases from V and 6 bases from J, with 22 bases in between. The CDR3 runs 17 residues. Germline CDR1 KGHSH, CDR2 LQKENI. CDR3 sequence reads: CASSPTPGTLSRDTQYF. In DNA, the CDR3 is TGTGCCAGCTCACCGACGCCCGGGACACTGTCTCGCGATACGCAGTATTTT. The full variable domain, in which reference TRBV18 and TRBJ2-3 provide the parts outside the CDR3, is NAGVMQNPRHLVRRRGQEARLRCSPMKGHSHVYWYRQLPEEGLKFMVYLQKENIIDESGMPKERFSAEFPKEGPSILRIQQVVRGDSAAYFCASSPTPGTLSRDTQYFGPGTRLTVL.

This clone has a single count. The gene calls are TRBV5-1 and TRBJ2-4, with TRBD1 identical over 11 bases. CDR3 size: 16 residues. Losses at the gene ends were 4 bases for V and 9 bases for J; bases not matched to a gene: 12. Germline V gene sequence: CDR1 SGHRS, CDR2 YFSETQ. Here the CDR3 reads CASSIGTGGTATIQYF. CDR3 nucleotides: TGCGCCAGCAGCATAGGGACAGGGGGTACTGCAACCATTCAGTACTTC.

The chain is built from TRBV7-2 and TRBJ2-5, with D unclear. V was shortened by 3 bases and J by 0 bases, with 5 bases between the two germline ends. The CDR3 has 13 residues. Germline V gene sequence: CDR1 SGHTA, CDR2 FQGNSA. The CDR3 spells CASSLDHQETQYF. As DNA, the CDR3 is TGTGCCAGCAGCTTGGACCACCAAGAGACCCAGTACTTC.

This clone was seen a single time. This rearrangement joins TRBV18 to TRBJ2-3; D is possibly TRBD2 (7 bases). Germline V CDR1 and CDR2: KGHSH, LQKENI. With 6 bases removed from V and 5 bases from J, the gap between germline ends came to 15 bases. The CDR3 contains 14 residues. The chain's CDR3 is CASSRGGAQDTQYF. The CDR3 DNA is TGTGCCAGCTCGAGGGGGGGGGCCCAAGATACGCAGTATTTT.

CDR3 amino acids: CASRVAGDYSPLHF. Here the CDR3 DNA reads TGTGCCAGCCGAGTGGCAGGGGATTATTCACCCCTCCACTTT. The genes are TRBV6-6 and TRBJ1-6, with D possibly TRBD1 on 6 matching bases. Germline V gives CDR1 MNHNY, CDR2 SVGAGI (reference sequence). The CDR3 totals 14 residues. V lost 8 bases to trimming and J lost 8 bases, with 16 bases between them.

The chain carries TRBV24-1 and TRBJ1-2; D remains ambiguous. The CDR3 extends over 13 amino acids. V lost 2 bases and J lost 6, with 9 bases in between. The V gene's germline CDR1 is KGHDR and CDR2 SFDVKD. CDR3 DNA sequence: TGTGCCACCAGTGATTCCGTCGGGGATGGCTACACCTTC. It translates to CATSDSVGDGYTF.

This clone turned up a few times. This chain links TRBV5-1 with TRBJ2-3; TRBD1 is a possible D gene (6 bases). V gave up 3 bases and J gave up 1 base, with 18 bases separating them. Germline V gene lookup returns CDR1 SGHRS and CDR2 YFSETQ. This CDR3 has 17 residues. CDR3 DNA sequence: TGCGCCAGCAGCTCGAGGTACAGGGAGTGGGGCACAGATACGCAGTATTTT. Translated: CASSSRYREWGTDTQYF. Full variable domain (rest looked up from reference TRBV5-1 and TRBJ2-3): KAGVTQTPRYLIKTRGQQVTLSCSPISGHRSVSWYQQTPGQGLQFLFEYFSETQRNKGNFPGRFSGRQFSNSRSEMNVSTLELGDSALYLCASSSRYREWGTDTQYFGPGTRLTVL.

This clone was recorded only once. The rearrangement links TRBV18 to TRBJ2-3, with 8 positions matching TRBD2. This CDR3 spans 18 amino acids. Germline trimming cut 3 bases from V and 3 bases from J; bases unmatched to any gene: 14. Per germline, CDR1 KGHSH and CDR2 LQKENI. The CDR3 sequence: CASSPPNRVAGLTDTQYF. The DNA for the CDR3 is TGTGCCAGCTCACCCCCAAACCGGGTAGCGGGGCTTACAGATACGCAGTATTTT.

This CDR3 reads CASSLPVRGYTF. The CDR3 region has the DNA TGTGCCAGCAGTTTACCGGTGAGAGGCTACACCTTC. This sequence joins TRBV28 and TRBJ1-2; D uncertain. The CDR3 has 12 amino acids. Germline CDR1 reads MDHEN; CDR2 reads SYDVKM. V lost 2 bases and J 8 bases, leaving 9 bases between the germline ends.

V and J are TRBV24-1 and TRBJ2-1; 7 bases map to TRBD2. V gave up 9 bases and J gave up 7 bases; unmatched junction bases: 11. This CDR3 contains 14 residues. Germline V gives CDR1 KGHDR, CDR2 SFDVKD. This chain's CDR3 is CATASGGNVNEQFF. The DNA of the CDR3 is TGTGCCACCGCCTCGGGGGGAAACGTGAATGAGCAGTTCTTC.

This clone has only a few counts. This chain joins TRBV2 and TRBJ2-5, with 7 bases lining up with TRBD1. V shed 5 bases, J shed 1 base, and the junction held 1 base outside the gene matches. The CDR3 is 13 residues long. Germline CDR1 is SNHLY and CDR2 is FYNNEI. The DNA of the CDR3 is TGTGCCAGCAGTCGGGACAGCCAAGAGACCCAGTACTTC. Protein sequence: CASSRDSQETQYF.

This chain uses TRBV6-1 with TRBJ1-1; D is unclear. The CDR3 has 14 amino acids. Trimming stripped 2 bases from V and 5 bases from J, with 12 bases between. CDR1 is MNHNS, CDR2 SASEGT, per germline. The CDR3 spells CASSERRVGTEAFF. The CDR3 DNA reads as TGTGCCAGCAGTGAAAGGAGGGTGGGGACTGAAGCTTTCTTT.

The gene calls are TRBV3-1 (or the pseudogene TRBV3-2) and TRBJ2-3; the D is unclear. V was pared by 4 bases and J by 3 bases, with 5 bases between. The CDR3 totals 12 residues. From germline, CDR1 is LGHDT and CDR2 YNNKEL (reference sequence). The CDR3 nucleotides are TGTGCCAGCAGCCGGTATACAGATACGCAGTATTTT. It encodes CASSRYTDTQYF.

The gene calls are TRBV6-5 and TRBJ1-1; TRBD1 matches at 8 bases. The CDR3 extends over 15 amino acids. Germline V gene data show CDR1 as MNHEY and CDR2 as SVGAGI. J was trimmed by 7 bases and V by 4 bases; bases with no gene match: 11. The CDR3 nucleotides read TGTGCCAGCAGTTCCGCGACAGGGGAATTTAGTGAAGCTTTCTTT. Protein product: CASSSATGEFSEAFF.

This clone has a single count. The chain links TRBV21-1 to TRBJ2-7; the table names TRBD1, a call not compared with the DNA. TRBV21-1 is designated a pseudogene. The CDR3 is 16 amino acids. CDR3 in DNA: TGTGCCAGCAGCAAAGTATCGGGACAGTTAACCTACGAGCAGTACGTC. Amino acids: CASSKVSGQLTYEQYV.

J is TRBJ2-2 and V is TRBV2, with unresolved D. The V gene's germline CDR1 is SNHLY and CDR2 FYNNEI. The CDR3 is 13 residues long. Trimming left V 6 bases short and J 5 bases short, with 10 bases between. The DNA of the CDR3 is TGTGCCAGCAGACGCGATTTAACCGGGGAGCTGTTTTTT. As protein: CASRRDLTGELFF.

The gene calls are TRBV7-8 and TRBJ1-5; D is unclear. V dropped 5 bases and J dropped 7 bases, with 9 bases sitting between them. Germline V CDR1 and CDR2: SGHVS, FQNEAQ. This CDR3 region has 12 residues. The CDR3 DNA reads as TGTGCCAGCAGCCCTAGCGGACAGCCCCAGCATTTT. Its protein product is CASSPSGQPQHF. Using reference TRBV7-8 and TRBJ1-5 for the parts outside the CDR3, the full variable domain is GAGVSQSPRYKVAKRGQDVALRCDPISGHVSLFWYQQALGQGPEFLTYFQNEAQLDKSGLPSDRFFAERPEGSVSTLKIQRTQQEDSAVYLCASSPSGQPQHFGDGTRLSIL.

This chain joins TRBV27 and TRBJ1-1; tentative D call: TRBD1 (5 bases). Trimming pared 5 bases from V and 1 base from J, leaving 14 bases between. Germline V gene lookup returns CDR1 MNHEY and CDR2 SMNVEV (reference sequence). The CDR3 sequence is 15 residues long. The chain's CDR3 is CASSPFLGGNTEAFF. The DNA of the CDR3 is TGTGCCAGCAGTCCCTTCCTTGGGGGGAACACTGAAGCTTTCTTT.

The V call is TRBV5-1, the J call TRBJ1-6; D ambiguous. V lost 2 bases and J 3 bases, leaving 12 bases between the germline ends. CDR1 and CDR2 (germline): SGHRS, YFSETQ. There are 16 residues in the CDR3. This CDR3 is CASSLGLGFYNSPLHF. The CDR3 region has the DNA TGCGCCAGCAGCTTAGGACTAGGGTTCTATAATTCACCCCTCCACTTT.